Reported below is one T cell receptor beta chain. This sample is drawn from a study of T cell changes during pregnancy in multiple sclerosis. Repertoires were generated with immunoSEQ multiplex PCR, while TCRdb's copy carries only in-frame clones and drops some. The sample has some 57,000 clones, over 80% seen once. Germline V lookup: CDR1 GTSNPN, CDR2 SVGIG (reference sequence). The CDR3 has 13 residues. The V segment lost 1 base and the J segment 3 bases; nucleotides outside the gene matches: 2. The gene calls are TRBV30 and TRBJ2-7; TRBD2 matches 8 bases. Here the sequenced sample was peripheral blood, taken in the first trimester of pregnancy. This sequence originates from a female donor in good health, enrolled as a control in a pregnancy study. CDR3 residues: CAWSDAGGYEQYF. CDR3 sequence (DNA): TGTGCCTGGAGTGACGCGGGGGGCTACGAGCAGTACTTC.